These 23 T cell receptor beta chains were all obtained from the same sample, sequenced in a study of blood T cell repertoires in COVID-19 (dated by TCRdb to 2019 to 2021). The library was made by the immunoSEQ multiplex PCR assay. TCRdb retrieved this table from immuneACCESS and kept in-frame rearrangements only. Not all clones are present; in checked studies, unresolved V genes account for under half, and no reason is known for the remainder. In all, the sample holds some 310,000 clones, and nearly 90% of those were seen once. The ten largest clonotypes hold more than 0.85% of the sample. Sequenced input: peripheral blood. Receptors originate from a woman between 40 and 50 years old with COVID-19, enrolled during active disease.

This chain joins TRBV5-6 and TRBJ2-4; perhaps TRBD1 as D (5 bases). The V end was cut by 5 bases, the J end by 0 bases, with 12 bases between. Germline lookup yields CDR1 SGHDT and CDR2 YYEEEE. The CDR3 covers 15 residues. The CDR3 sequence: CASSFRVLAKNIQYF. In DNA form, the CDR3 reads TGTGCCAGCAGTTTCAGGGTTCTAGCCAAAAACATTCAGTACTTC.

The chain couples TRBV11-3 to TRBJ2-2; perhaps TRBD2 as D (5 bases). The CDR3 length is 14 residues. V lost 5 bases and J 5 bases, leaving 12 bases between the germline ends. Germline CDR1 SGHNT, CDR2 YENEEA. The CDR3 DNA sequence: TGTGCCAGCAGCCCCCCAACTAGGACCGGGGAGCTGTTTTTT. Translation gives CASSPPTRTGELFF.

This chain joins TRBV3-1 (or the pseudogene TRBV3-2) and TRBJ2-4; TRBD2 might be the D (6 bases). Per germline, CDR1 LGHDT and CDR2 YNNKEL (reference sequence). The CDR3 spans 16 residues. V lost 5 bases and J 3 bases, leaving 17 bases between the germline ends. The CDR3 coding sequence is TGTGCCAGCAGCTACTTTGCCGCGGGGAGCAAAAACATTCAGTACTTC. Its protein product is CASSYFAAGSKNIQYF.

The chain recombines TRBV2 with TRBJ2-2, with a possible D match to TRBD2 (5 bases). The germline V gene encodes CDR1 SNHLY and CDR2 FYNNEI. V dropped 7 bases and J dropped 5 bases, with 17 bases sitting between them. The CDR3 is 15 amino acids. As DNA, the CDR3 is TGTGCCAGCACCCTAGGAAGACGGGGAACCGGGGAGCTGTTTTTT. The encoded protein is CASTLGRRGTGELFF.

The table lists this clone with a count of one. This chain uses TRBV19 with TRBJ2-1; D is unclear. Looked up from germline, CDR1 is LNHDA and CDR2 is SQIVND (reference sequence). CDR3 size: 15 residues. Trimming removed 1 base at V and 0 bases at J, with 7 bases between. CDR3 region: CASSIVRSSYNEQFF. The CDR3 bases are TGTGCCAGTAGTATAGTACGGAGCTCCTACAATGAGCAGTTCTTC.

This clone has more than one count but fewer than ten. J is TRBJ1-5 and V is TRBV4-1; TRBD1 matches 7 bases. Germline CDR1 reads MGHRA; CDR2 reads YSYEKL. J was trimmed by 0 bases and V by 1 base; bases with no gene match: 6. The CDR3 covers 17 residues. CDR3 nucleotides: TGCGCCAGCAGCCAAGTGTGGGACAGACTTAGCAATCAGCCCCAGCATTTT. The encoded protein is CASSQVWDRLSNQPQHF.

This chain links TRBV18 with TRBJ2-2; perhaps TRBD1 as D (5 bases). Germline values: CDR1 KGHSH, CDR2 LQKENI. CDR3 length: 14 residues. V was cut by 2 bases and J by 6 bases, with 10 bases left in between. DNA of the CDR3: TGTGCCAGCTCACCATCCGCAGGGCCCGGGGAGCTGTTTTTT. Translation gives CASSPSAGPGELFF.

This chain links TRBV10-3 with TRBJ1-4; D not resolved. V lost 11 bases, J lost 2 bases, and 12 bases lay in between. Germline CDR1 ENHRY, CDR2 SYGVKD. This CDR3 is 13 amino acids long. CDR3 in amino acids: CAVKSGTNEKLFF. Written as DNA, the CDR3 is TGTGCCGTAAAGTCGGGGACTAATGAAAAACTGTTTTTT.

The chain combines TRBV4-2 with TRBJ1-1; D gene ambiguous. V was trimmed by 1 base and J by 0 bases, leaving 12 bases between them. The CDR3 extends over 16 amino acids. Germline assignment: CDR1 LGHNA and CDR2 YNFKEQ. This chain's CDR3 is CASSQAAPTVNTEAFF. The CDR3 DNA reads TGTGCCAGCAGCCAAGCAGCCCCCACAGTGAACACTGAAGCTTTCTTT.

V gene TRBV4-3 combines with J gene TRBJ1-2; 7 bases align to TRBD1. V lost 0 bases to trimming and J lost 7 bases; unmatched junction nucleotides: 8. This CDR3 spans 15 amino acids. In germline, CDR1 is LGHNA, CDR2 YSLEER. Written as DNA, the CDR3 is TGCGCCAGCAGCCAAGACCGGGACAGCGGAGCTGGCTACACCTTC. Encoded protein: CASSQDRDSGAGYTF.

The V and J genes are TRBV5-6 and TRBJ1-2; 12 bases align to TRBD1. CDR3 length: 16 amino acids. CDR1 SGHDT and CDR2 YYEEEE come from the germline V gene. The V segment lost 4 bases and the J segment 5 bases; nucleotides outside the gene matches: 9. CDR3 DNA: TGTGCCAGCAGCGGGGGACAGGGGGCGAGGTTGTATGGCTACACCTTC. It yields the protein CASSGGQGARLYGYTF.

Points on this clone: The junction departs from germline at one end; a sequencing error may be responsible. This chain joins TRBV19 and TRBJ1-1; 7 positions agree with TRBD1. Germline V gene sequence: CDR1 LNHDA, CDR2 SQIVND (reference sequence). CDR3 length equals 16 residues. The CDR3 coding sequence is TGTGCCAGTAGTCCTACAGGGGAAAGGTTGAACCCTGAAGCTTTCTTT. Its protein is CASSPTGERLNPEAFF.

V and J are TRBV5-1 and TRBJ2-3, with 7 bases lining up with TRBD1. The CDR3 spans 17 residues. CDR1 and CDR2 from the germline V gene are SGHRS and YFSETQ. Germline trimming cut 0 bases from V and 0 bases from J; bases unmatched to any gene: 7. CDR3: CASSLGPGQASTDTQYF. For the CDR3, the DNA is TGCGCCAGCAGCTTGGGCCCCGGACAGGCCAGCACAGATACGCAGTATTTT.

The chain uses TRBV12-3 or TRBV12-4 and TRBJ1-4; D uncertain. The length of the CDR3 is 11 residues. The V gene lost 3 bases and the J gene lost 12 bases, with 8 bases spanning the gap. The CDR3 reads CASSLSSQLFF. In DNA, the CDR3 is TGTGCCAGCAGTTTGTCCTCTCAACTGTTTTTT.

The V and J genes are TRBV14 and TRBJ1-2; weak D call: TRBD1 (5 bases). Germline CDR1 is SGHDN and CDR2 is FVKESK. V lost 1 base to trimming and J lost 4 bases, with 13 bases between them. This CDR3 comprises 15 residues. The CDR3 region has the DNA TGTGCCAGCAGCCAAGTGATGGGGGGTGGCTATGGCTACACCTTC. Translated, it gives CASSQVMGGGYGYTF.

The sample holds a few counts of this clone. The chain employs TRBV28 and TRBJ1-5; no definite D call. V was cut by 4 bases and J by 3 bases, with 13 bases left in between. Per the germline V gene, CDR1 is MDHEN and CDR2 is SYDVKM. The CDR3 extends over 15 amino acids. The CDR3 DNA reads TGTGCCAGCAGTTGGTCCCGCGGATTCAATCAGCCCCAGCATTTT. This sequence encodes CASSWSRGFNQPQHF. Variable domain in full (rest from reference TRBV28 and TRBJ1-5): DVKVTQSSRYLVKRTGEKVFLECVQDMDHENMFWYRQDPGLGLRLIYFSYDVKMKEKGDIPEGYSVSREKKERFSLILESASTNQTSMYLCASSWSRGFNQPQHFGDGTRLSIL.

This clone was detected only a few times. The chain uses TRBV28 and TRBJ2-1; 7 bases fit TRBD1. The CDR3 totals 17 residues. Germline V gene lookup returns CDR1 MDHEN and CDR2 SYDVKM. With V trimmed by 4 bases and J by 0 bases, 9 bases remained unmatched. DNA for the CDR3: TGTGCCAGCAGTTACCCCAGGACAGGTATCTCCTACAATGAGCAGTTCTTC. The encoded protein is CASSYPRTGISYNEQFF.

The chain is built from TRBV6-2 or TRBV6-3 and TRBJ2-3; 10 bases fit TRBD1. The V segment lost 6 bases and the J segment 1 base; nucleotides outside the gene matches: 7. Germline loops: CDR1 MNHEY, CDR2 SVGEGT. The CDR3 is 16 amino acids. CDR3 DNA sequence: TGTGCCAGCAGCCCCGGGACAGGGGACGGCACAGATACGCAGTATTTT. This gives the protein CASSPGTGDGTDTQYF.

DNA of the CDR3: TGCGCCAGCAGCAAGACTAGCGGGAGCCACAATGAGCAGTTCTTC. Its translation is CASSKTSGSHNEQFF. The rearrangement uses TRBV5-1 and TRBJ2-1, with TRBD2 matching 12 bases. CDR1 and CDR2 (germline): SGHRS, YFSETQ. The J segment lost 5 bases and the V segment lost 4 bases, leaving 4 bases of the junction unmatched. The CDR3 is made up of 15 amino acids. The full variable domain, rest sourced from reference TRBV5-1 and TRBJ2-1, is KAGVTQTPRYLIKTRGQQVTLSCSPISGHRSVSWYQQTPGQGLQFLFEYFSETQRNKGNFPGRFSGRQFSNSRSEMNVSTLELGDSALYLCASSKTSGSHNEQFFGPGTRLTVL.

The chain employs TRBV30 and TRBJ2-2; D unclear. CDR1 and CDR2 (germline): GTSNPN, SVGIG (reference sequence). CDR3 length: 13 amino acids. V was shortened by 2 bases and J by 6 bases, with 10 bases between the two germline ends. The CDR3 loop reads CAWSFHSPGELFF. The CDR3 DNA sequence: TGTGCCTGGAGTTTTCATAGTCCCGGGGAGCTGTTTTTT.

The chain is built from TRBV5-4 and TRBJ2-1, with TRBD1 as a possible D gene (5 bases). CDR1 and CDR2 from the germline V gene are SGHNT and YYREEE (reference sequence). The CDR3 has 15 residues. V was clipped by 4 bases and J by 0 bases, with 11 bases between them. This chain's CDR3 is CASSARQFSYNEQFF. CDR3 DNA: TGTGCCAGCAGCGCGAGACAGTTCTCCTACAATGAGCAGTTCTTC.

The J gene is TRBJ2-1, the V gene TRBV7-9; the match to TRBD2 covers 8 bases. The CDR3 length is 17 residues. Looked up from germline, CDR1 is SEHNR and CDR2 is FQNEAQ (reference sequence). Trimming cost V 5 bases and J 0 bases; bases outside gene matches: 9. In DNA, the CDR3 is TGTGCCAGCAGCGAAAAGCCGGGGGGGAGCTCCTACAATGAGCAGTTCTTC. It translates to CASSEKPGGSSYNEQFF.

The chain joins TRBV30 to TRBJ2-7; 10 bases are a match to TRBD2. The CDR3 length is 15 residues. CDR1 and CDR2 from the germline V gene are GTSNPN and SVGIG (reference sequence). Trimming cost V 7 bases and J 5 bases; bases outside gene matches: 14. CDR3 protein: CALTHGTSVFHEQYF. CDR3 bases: TGTGCCTTGACACATGGGACTAGCGTCTTCCACGAGCAGTACTTC.